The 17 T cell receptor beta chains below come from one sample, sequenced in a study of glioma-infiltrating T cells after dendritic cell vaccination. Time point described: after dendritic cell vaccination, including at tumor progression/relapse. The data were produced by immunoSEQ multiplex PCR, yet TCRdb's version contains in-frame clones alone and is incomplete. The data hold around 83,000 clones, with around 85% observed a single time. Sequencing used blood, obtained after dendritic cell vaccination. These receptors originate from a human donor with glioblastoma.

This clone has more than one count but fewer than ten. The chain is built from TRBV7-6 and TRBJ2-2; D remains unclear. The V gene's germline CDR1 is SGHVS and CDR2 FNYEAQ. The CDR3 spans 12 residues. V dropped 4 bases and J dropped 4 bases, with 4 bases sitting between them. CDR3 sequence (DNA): TGTGCCAGCAGCTCAATCACCGGGGAGCTGTTTTTT. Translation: CASSSITGELFF. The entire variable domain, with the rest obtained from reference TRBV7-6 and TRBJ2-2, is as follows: GAGVSQSPRYKVTKRGQDVALRCDPISGHVSLYWYRQALGQGPEFLTYFNYEAQQDKSGLPNDRFSAERPEGSISTLTIQRTEQRDSAMYRCASSSITGELFFGEGSRLTVL.

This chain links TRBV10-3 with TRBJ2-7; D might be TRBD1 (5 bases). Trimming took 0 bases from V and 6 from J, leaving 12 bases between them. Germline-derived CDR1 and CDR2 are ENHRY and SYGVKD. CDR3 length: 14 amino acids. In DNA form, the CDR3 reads TGTGCCATCAGTGAGTCAGGGGCTTCGGGCGAGCAGTACTTC. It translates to CAISESGASGEQYF.

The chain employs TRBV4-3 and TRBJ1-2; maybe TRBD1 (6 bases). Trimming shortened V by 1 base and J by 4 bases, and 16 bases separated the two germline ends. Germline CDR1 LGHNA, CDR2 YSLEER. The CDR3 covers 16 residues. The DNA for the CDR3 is TGCGCCAGCAGCCAAGGTCCAGGGGCGGACGTCTATGGCTACACCTTC. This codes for CASSQGPGADVYGYTF.

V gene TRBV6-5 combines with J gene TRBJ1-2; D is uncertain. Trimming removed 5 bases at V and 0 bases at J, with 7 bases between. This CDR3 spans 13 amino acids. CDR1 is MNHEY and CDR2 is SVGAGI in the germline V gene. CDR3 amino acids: CASSEGPNYGYTF. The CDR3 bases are TGTGCCAGCAGTGAGGGTCCTAACTATGGCTACACCTTC.

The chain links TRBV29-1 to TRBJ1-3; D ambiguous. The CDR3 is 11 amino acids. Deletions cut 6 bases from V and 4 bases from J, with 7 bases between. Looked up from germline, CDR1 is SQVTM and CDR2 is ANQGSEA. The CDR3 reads CSVAGGNTIYF. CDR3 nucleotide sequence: TGCAGCGTGGCGGGGGGAAACACCATATATTTT.

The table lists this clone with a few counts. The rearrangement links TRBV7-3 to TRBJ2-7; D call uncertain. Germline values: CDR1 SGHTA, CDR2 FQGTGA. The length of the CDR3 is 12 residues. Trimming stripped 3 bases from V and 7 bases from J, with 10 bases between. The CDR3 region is CASSLGSWEQYF. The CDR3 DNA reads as TGTGCCAGCAGCTTGGGCAGTTGGGAGCAGTACTTC.

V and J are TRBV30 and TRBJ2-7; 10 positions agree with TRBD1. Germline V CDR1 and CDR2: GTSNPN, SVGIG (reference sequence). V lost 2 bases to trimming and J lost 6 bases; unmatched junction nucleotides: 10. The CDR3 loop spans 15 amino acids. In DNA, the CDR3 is TGTGCCTGGAGTCCCCGGACAGGGGGTATAGCCGAGCAGTACTTC. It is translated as CAWSPRTGGIAEQYF.

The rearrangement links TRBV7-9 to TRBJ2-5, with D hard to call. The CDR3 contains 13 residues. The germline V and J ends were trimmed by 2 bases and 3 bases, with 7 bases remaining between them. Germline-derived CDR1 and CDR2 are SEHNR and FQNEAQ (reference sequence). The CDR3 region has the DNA TGTGCCAGCAGCTTACTAGGAAAAGAGACCCAGTACTTC. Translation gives CASSLLGKETQYF.

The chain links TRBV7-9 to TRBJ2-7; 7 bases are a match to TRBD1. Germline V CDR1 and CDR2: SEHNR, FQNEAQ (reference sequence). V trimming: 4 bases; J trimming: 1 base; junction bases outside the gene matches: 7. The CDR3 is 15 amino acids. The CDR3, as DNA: TGTGCCAGCAGCTCGAAGGGGGCGGGTTCCTACGAGCAGTACTTC. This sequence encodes CASSSKGAGSYEQYF.

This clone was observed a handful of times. CDR3 residues: CASNLGTVETDTQYF. For the CDR3, the DNA is TGTGCCAGCAACCTTGGGACAGTAGAAACAGATACGCAGTATTTT. This chain joins TRBV27 and TRBJ2-3; 7 bases align to TRBD1. The CDR3 has 15 residues. Unmatched junction bases numbered 10, after V lost 7 bases and J lost 3 bases. Germline V gene lookup returns CDR1 MNHEY and CDR2 SMNVEV (reference sequence).

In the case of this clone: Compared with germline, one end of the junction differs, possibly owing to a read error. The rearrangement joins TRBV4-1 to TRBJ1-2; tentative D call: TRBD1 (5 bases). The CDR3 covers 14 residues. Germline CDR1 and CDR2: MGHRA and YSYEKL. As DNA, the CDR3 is TGCGCCAGCGACCCTTACGGGGGGGGTCATGGCTGCACCTTC. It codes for CASDPYGGGHGCTF.

The CDR3 loop is CASSYPTRTGYGYTF. In nucleotides, the CDR3 is TGTGCCAGCAGTTACCCCACACGGACAGGGTATGGCTACACCTTC. This chain joins TRBV6-6 and TRBJ1-2; 8 bases fit TRBD1. The J segment lost 5 bases and the V segment lost 2 bases, leaving 7 bases of the junction unmatched. The CDR3 is 15 amino acids. CDR1 is MNHNY, CDR2 SVGAGI, per germline (reference sequence).

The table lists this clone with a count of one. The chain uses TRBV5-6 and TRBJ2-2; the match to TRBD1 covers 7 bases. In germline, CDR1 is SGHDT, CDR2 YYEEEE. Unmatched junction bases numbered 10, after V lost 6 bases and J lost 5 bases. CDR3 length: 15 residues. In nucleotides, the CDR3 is TGTGCCAGCACCAATGACAGGGTGAAGACCGGGGAGCTGTTTTTT. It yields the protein CASTNDRVKTGELFF.

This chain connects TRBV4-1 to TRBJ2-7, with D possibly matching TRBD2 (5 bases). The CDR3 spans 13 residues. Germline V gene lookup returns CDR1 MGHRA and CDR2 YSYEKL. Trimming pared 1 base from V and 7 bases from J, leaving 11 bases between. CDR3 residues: CASSQVIRGEQYF. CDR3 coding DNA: TGCGCCAGCAGCCAAGTTATACGGGGTGAGCAGTACTTC.

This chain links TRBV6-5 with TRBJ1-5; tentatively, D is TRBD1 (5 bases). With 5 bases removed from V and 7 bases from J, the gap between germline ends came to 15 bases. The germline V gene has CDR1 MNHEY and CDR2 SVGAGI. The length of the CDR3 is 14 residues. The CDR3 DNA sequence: TGTGCCAGCAGTCCGCGCGGGGGTGGGCAGCCCCAGCATTTT. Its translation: CASSPRGGGQPQHF.

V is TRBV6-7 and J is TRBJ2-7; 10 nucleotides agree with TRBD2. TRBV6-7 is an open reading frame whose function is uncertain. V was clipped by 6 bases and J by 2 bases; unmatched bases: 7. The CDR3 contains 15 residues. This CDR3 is CASRHLAGDTYEQYF. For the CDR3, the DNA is TGTGCCAGCAGACACCTAGCGGGAGACACCTACGAGCAGTACTTC.

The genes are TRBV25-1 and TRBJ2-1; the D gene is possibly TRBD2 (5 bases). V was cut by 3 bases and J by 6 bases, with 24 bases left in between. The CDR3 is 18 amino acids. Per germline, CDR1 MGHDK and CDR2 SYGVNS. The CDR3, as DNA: TGTGCCAGCAGTGACAGGAGTAGTAGCGTTACAACTAGCAATGAGCAGTTCTTC. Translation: CASSDRSSSVTTSNEQFF.